This TCR beta chain emerged from a study of OX40 agonist ivuxolimab in advanced cancers. Background on the whole study: Ivuxolimab was an agonistic, fully human IgG2 monoclonal antibody directed against OX40 (CD134), a costimulatory receptor. Intravenous ivuxolimab was administered to patients every 2 weeks at six dose levels: 0.01, 0.1, 0.3, 1.5, 3 and 10 mg/kg. Of the approximately 54 patients in dose escalation, about 19 had hepatocellular carcinoma, around 15 had melanoma, 9 had renal cell carcinoma and 9 had head and neck cancer. The dose-escalation cohort was almost 85% male with a mean age of approximately 60 years, ranging from about 23 to 85. Patients were allowed to have had prior anti-PD-1, anti-PD-L1 or anti-CTLA-4 therapy, and 30% to 40% of the dose-escalation patients had previously received checkpoint inhibitors. Three dose-escalation patients achieved partial responses, one with hepatocellular carcinoma and two with cutaneous melanoma. The point of sequencing TCRbeta in the periphery was to test whether ivuxolimab changed TCR sequence diversity and drove clonal T-cell expansion. The paper reports the monotherapy dose-escalation portion (N = 52 patients) of the phase I ivuxolimab trial. The research as a whole found: Partial responders in the 0.1-3.0 mg/kg groups had among the lowest normalized peripheral clonal expansion, especially among CD8+ T cells. Which antigens the clonally expanded peripheral T cells were specific for was not determined. After ivuxolimab, CD8+ T cells had more expanded clones than CD4+ T cells on average. At doses from 0.1 to 3.0 mg/kg, clonal expansion was seen in both CD4+ and CD8+ blood T cells between baseline and week 6. Low levels of normalized T-cell clonal expansion were also seen in some patients who did not respond.

Patients with autoimmune disease history or receiving systemic immunosuppression were excluded from the trial. In every dose cohort, peripheral blood was drawn for TCR sequencing at baseline, cycle 4 day 1, and cycle 7 day 1. Samples came from an open-label, multicenter, first-in-human phase I dose-escalation trial of ivuxolimab. Adults with locally advanced or metastatic melanoma, renal cell carcinoma, hepatocellular carcinoma or head and neck squamous cell carcinoma were enrolled in the trial. Before TCR sequencing, CD4+ T cells and CD8+ T cells from peripheral blood were sorted into separate populations. This clone was detected a few times. Its antigen is still unknown. One base away there is no much larger clone; base qualities are not given. Genomic DNA was extracted from sorted cells for sequencing of the TCRbeta CDR3 region. TCRbeta CDR3 regions were sequenced using the immunoSEQ Assay. TCRdb provides this immuneACCESS table in a form limited to in-frame rearrangements. Some clones are lacking; in checked studies, under half of them reflect an unresolved V gene, and why the rest are absent is not known. The sample table shows approximately 28,000 clones, and about 83% are seen once. The biggest ten clones account for 25% of the sample.

V loses 1 base, J loses 2 bases, and the germline ends lie 15 bases apart. For CDR1 and CDR2, the germline V gene lists SGHRS and YFSETQ. Its CDR3 holds 16 amino acids, cysteine through phenylalanine. Just CDR3 DNA is preserved here, 48 bases in frame from base 1. The chain is made from TRBV5-1 and TRBJ1-2; the D gene lacks a confident call. This TCR was sampled from an adult with an advanced solid tumor such as melanoma, head and neck, liver or kidney cancer. Sequencing was performed on CD4+ or CD8+ T cells sorted from blood, taken in a trial of the OX40 agonist ivuxolimab. The base sequence is TGCGCCAGCAGCTTGTCGGTTCTTGCAGGAAACTATGGCTACACCTTC. Its protein is CASSLSVLAGNYGYTF.